The clone carrying this T cell receptor beta chain was seen only once. The data stem from a study of blood T cell repertoires in COVID-19. At the level of the study: The study drew acute and convalescent COVID-19 samples from the United States, Italy and Spain. Nucleic acid was either cDNA or gDNA, and it came from T cells, B-cell-depleted T cells, or PBMCs.

This CDR3 is built from 15 residues. Trimming took 4 bases from V and 10 from J; bases not matched to a gene: 9. Germline V CDR1 and CDR2: LGHDT, YNNKEL (reference sequence). In the original workflow: Estimation of nucleated cell counts was performed using reference gene primer amplification. Clones were sequenced by immunoSEQ multiplex PCR, and TCRdb holds only the in-frame ones, with some missing. From that table come the V and J calls and clone size; the DNA was used to work out D and trimming. The table lists about 34,000 clones, roughly 91% of them singletons. The TCR comes from a man older than 75 with acute or convalescent COVID-19. This chain joins TRBV3-1 (or the pseudogene TRBV3-2) and TRBJ2-1; 11 bases align to TRBD2. Sequenced material: peripheral blood. The CDR3 here is CASSPTLAGGEEQFF. For the CDR3, the DNA is TGTGCCAGCAGCCCCACCTTAGCGGGGGGGGAAGAGCAGTTCTTC.